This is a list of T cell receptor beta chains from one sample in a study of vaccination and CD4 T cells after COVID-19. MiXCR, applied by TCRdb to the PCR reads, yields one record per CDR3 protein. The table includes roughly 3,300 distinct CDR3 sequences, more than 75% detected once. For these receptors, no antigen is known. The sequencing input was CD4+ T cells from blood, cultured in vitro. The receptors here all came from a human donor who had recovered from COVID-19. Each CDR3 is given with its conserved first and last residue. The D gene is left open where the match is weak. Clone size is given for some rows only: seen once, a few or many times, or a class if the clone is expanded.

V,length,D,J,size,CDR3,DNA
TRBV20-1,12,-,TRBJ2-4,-,CSARDGGRGQYF,TGCAGTGCTAGAGATGGGGGGAGGGGGCAGTACTTC
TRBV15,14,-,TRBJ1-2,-,CATSRGTGVNGYTF,TGTGCCACCAGCAGAGGAACAGGCGTGAATGGCTACACCTTC
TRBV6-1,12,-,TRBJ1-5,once,CATGEGNQPQHF,TGTGCCACCGGTGAGGGCAATCAGCCCCAGCATTTT
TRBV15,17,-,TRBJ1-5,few,CATSRDPAGTSNQPQHF,TGTGCCACCAGCAGAGATCCGGCAGGCACTAGCAATCAGCCCCAGCATTTT
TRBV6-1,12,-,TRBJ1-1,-,CASSLVNTEAFF,TGTGCCAGCTCATTAGTGAACACTGAAGCTTTCTTT
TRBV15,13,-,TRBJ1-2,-,CATSNTGYSGYTF,TGTGCCACCAGCAACACAGGGTACAGTGGCTACACCTTC
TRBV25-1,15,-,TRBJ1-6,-,CASSHPGSYNSPLHF,TGTGCCAGCAGTCACCCCGGGTCCTATAATTCACCCCTCCACTTT
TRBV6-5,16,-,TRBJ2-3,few,CASSYSSRGATDTQYF,TGTGCCAGCAGTTACAGCTCTCGGGGGGCCACAGATACGCAGTATTTT
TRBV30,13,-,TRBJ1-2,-,CAWTPPEVVRYTF,TGTGCCTGGACCCCGCCAGAGGTGGTTCGCTACACCTTC
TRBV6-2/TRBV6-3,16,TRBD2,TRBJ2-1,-,CASSSLAGDLGNEQFF,TGTGCCAGCAGTAGTCTAGCGGGGGACCTCGGGAATGAGCAGTTCTTC
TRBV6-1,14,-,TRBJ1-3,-,CASRSPGGGNTIYF,TGTGCCAGCAGGAGTCCGGGGGGAGGAAACACCATATATTTT
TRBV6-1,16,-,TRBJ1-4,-,CASSPRGAITLEKLFF,TGTGCCAGCAGCCCGAGGGGGGCGATCACCCTAGAAAAACTGTTTTTT
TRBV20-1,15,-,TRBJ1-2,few,CSARDARLPTGGYTF,TGCAGTGCTAGAGATGCGAGGTTACCTACAGGTGGCTACACCTTC
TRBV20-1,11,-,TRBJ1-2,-,CSAPEYPGYTF,TGCAGTGCTCCGGAGTACCCTGGCTACACCTTC
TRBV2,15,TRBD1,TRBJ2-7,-,CASSSGQGRVYEQYF,TGTGCCAGCAGCTCCGGACAGGGGAGAGTATACGAGCAGTACTTC
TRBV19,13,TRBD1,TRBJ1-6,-,CASKGQGPSPLHF,TGTGCCAGTAAAGGACAGGGGCCTTCACCCCTCCACTTT
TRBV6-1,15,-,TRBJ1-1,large,CASSEKLQLNTEAFF,TGTGCCAGCAGTGAAAAGTTGCAGTTGAACACTGAAGCTTTCTTT
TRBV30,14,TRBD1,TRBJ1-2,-,CAWNRDSILYGYTF,TGTGCCTGGAACCGGGACAGCATTCTTTATGGCTACACCTTC
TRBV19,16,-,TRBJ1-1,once,CASNGGLPPMNTEAFF,TGCGCCAGTAACGGTGGGCTCCCTCCGATGAACACTGAAGCTTTCTTT
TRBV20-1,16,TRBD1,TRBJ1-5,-,CSARTFPGTGGKPQHF,TGCAGTGCTCGAACATTCCCCGGGACAGGGGGCAAGCCCCAGCATTTT
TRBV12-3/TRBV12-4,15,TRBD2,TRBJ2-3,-,CASSRLAGRADTQYF,TGTGCCAGCAGTCGACTAGCGGGGAGGGCAGATACGCAGTATTTT
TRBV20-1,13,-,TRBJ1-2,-,CSAVNAVNYGYTF,TGCAGTGCTGTAAATGCTGTAAACTATGGCTACACCTTC
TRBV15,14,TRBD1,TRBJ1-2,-,CATSVDRGPYGYTF,TGTGCCACCAGCGTTGACAGGGGTCCCTATGGCTACACCTTC
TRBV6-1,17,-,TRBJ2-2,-,CASSRDSSRGATGELFF,TGTGCCAGCAGCCGCGACAGTTCAAGAGGGGCCACCGGGGAGCTGTTTTTT
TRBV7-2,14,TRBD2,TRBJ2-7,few,CASSLLAAGREQYF,TGTGCCAGCAGCTTGCTAGCGGCGGGCCGTGAGCAGTACTTC
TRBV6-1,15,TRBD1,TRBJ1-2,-,CATSHSGQRSYGYTF,TGTGCCACCTCCCACTCGGGACAGCGAAGCTATGGCTACACCTTC